One sample yielded the 7 T cell receptor beta chains listed below, sequenced in a study of blood T cell repertoires in COVID-19. Produced via immunoSEQ multiplex PCR; TCRdb's table is partial and in-frame only. The sample lists around 47,000 clones; 65% to 85% were seen once. The material sequenced was peripheral blood. These TCRs come from a woman older than 75 with COVID-19, enrolled during active disease.

V is TRBV12-3 or TRBV12-4 and J is TRBJ1-6; D perhaps matches TRBD1 (5 bases). The CDR3 totals 13 residues. Trimming removed 1 base at V and 8 bases at J, with 6 bases between. CDR3 sequence: CASSLVQDSPLHF. In DNA form, the CDR3 reads TGTGCCAGCAGTTTAGTACAGGATTCACCCCTCCACTTT.

CDR3 nucleotide sequence: TGCGCCAGCAGCACAAGTCCCGGGACAGGGCATGGAAACACCATATATTTT. Its translation is CASSTSPGTGHGNTIYF. This chain links TRBV5-1 with TRBJ1-3; 9 bases are a match to TRBD1. CDR1 and CDR2 (germline): SGHRS, YFSETQ. The CDR3 sequence is 17 residues long. With V trimmed by 4 bases and J by 3 bases, 11 bases remained unmatched.

As regards this clone: Distinct nucleotide sequences in the sample also encode this CDR3. This chain connects TRBV5-1 to TRBJ2-7; 7 bases line up with TRBD2. Germline loops: CDR1 SGHRS, CDR2 YFSETQ. The CDR3 length is 14 residues. Unmatched junction bases numbered 2, after V lost 2 bases and J lost 0 bases. CDR3 in DNA: TGCGCCAGCAGCTTCGAGCGGGGCTCCTACGAGCAGTACTTC. It specifies CASSFERGSYEQYF.

This chain uses TRBV28 with TRBJ1-1; perhaps TRBD1 as D (5 bases). Trimming shortened V by 6 bases and J by 1 base, and 12 bases separated the two germline ends. Germline CDR1 reads MDHEN; CDR2 reads SYDVKM. This CDR3 is built from 14 residues. This chain's CDR3 is CASREGVSNTEAFF. CDR3 sequence (DNA): TGTGCCAGCAGAGAAGGGGTTTCGAACACTGAAGCTTTCTTT.

The genes are TRBV30 and TRBJ2-7; the D is unclear. In germline, CDR1 is GTSNPN, CDR2 SVGIG (reference sequence). The V gene lost 0 bases and the J gene lost 3 bases, with 9 bases spanning the gap. The CDR3 loop spans 13 amino acids. CDR3 sequence reads: CAWSVLINYEQYF. DNA for the CDR3: TGTGCCTGGAGTGTACTGATCAACTACGAGCAGTACTTC.

The chain links TRBV3-1 (or the pseudogene TRBV3-2) to TRBJ2-2, with D possibly being TRBD2 (6 bases). The CDR3 covers 17 residues. V dropped 4 bases and J dropped 0 bases, with 15 bases sitting between them. CDR1 and CDR2 (germline): LGHDT, YNNKEL (reference sequence). Written as DNA, the CDR3 is TGTGCCAGCAGCCCTCGCCTAGCGATGACGAACACCGGGGAGCTGTTTTTT. Its protein product is CASSPRLAMTNTGELFF.

This clone appeared once. V gene TRBV6-5 combines with J gene TRBJ2-7; TRBD1 matches 9 bases. There are 12 residues in the CDR3. Per germline, CDR1 MNHEY and CDR2 SVGAGI. Unmatched junction bases numbered 4, after V lost 4 bases and J lost 9 bases. The DNA for the CDR3 is TGTGCCAGCAGTTCGACAGGGGGAGGGCAGTACTTC. It codes for CASSSTGGGQYF.